The clone carrying this T cell receptor beta chain was counted ten times or more. Its specificity is unknown. This sample was taken from a study of response to subunit inactivated influenza vaccine. Overall study results and limits: The authors proposed limited new T cell recruitment per seasonal influenza vaccination.

Trimming shortened V by 7 bases and J by 1 base, and 11 bases separated the two germline ends. From germline, CDR1 is SNHLY and CDR2 FYNNEI. The CDR3 totals 14 residues. From the RT-PCR reads, TCRdb called clonotypes with MiXCR, one entry per CDR3 protein. This sample has 450,000 to 600,000 distinct CDR3 sequences, with approximately 6.9% found just once. The sequence came from a man aged 50-75 years who received an inactivated influenza vaccine. The chain uses TRBV2 and TRBJ1-5; the D is unclear. Sequenced here: PBMCs from blood, sampled roughly 24 months after vaccination. This CDR3 reads CASNAGGSNQPQHF. In DNA form, the CDR3 reads TGTGCCAGCAATGCGGGTGGAAGCAATCAGCCCCAGCATTTT.